The source of this TCR beta chain is a study of Graves' ophthalmopathy and Graves' hyperthyroidism. Study-wide context: Untreated patients at initial diagnosis provided peripheral blood.

Notes on the study in general: Ophthalmopathy could be told apart from stable hyperthyroidism by a 13-signature model (about 90% sensitivity, around 84% specificity).

On this clonotype: Its antigen is not known.

The study amplified TCR beta CDR3 regions using RNA transcripts. First-round RT-PCR used HTBI primers; second-round multiplex PCR followed. TCRdb used MiXCR to reprocess the multiplex PCR reads, holding one entry per CDR3 protein. The sample lists hundreds of thousands of distinct CDR3 sequences; roughly 40% were seen once. With 2 bases clipped from V and 2 bases from J, the junction kept 5 bases outside the gene matches. This CDR3 spans 16 amino acids. Looked up from germline, CDR1 is SGHTA and CDR2 is FQGNSA. Ophthalmopathy in the donors was of moderate-to-severe activity, with CAS ≥3, NOSPECS ≥4 and duration under 3 months.

The sequence was obtained from an adult man with Graves' ophthalmopathy. The source material was peripheral blood. This chain joins TRBV7-2 and TRBJ2-2; 7 nucleotides line up with TRBD2. This chain's CDR3 is CASSLRGVRNTGELFF. CDR3 coding DNA: TGTGCCAGCAGCTTACGGGGGGTCCGAAACACCGGGGAGCTGTTTTTT.